A selection of T cell receptor beta chains follows, all from one sample in a study of T cells in Graves' hyperthyroidism and ophthalmopathy. Each CDR3 protein is one row after TCRdb ran MiXCR on the multiplex PCR reads. The sample yields 250,000 to 300,000 distinct CDR3 sequences, around 15% seen once. The specimen was blood. The receptors stem from a woman aged 40 to 50 with Graves' hyperthyroidism. CDR3s include the opening cysteine and the closing phenylalanine or tryptophan. Fields, in order: J gene, clone size, V gene, D gene, CDR3 DNA, CDR3 protein. The D gene is left open where the match is weak. Clone size is given for some rows only: seen once, a few or many times, or a class if the clone is expanded.

>TRBJ1-6|.|TRBV12-3/TRBV12-4|.
TGTGCCAGCAGTTTAATGGGATTTTCACCCCTCCACTTT
CASSLMGFSPLHF
>TRBJ1-2|many|TRBV28|.
TGTGCCAGCCACAGTAGGAACTATGGCTACACCTTC
CASHSRNYGYTF
>TRBJ2-7|many|TRBV5-1|TRBD1
TGCGCCAGCAGCTTGAGGACAGGGGGCGGACTTAGCTACGAGCAGTACTTC
CASSLRTGGGLSYEQYF
>TRBJ2-1|many|TRBV6-1|.
TGTGCCAGCAGTGTAAAGGTCGACTACAATGAGCAGTTCTTC
CASSVKVDYNEQFF
>TRBJ2-1|many|TRBV20-1|.
TGCAGTGCTAGTTACCACTCCTACAATGAGCAGTTCTTC
CSASYHSYNEQFF
>TRBJ1-1|.|TRBV5-8|.
TGTGCCAGCGGCTTGGCGGGCAGCTTGAACACTGAAGCTTTCTTT
CASGLAGSLNTEAFF
>TRBJ1-2|many|TRBV7-2|.
TGTGCCAGCAGCCCATCGGGAGCATCGGGCGGCTACACCTTC
CASSPSGASGGYTF
>TRBJ2-5|many|TRBV7-8|.
TGTGCCAGCAGCTTAGGGTCCCCCTCAGCGGGAGAGACCCAGTACTTC
CASSLGSPSAGETQYF
>TRBJ2-1|.|TRBV28|TRBD1
TGTGCCAGCAGGGTCGGGACAGGGTGGAATGAGCAGTTCTTC
CASRVGTGWNEQFF
>TRBJ1-6|many|TRBV2|.
TGTGCCAGCATAGGGGCCAGGAATTCACCCCTCCACTTT
CASIGARNSPLHF
>TRBJ1-1|many|TRBV30|TRBD1
TGTGCCTGGGGACAGGGCCAATCTGAAGCTTTCTTT
CAWGQGQSEAFF
>TRBJ2-3|many|TRBV20-1|.
TGCAGTGCCCCCGTGGACTACTTCACAGATACGCAGTATTTT
CSAPVDYFTDTQYF
>TRBJ2-3|.|TRBV20-1|.
TGCAGTGCCCGGAGCGGGACAGATACGCAGTATTTT
CSARSGTDTQYF
>TRBJ1-2|many|TRBV5-5|TRBD1
TGTGCCAGCAGGAACGACAGGGGCGATCGCTACACCTTC
CASRNDRGDRYTF
>TRBJ2-1|few|TRBV20-1|.
TGCAGTGCTAGAGTGTTCGAGTATAAAGAGGGCAATGAGCAGTTCTTC
CSARVFEYKEGNEQFF
>TRBJ1-2|many|TRBV2|.
TGTGCCAGCAGTGAACCCGGGTATGGCTACACCTTC
CASSEPGYGYTF
>TRBJ1-1|.|TRBV18|.
TGTGCCAGCTCACCACCTGGGTCACTAACTCCTGAAGCTTTCTTT
CASSPPGSLTPEAFF
>TRBJ1-4|.|TRBV9|TRBD1
TGTGCCAGCAGCGACGGACAGGGAGATAATGAAAAACTGTTTTTT
CASSDGQGDNEKLFF
>TRBJ1-5|many|TRBV7-2|.
TGTGCCAGCAGTGGCAGTAGCAATCAGCCCCAGCATTTT
CASSGSSNQPQHF
>TRBJ2-1|.|TRBV11-2|TRBD1
TGCGCCAGCAGCCAACTACAGGGGTACAATGAGCAGTTCTTC
CASSQLQGYNEQFF
>TRBJ2-5|many|TRBV2|.
TGTGCCAGCAGTGACATGGGGCAAGAGACCCAGTACTTC
CASSDMGQETQYF
>TRBJ1-1|many|TRBV29-1|.
TGCAGCGGAAAAGGGGGCACTGAAGCTTTCTTT
CSGKGGTEAFF
>TRBJ2-7|few|TRBV5-6|.
TGTGCCAGCAGCCTTACTAGCTCTCCACCCTACGAGCAGTACTTC
CASSLTSSPPYEQYF
>TRBJ1-1|many|TRBV5-8|TRBD1
TGTGCCAGCAGCTTCCATGGGACAGGGTTTACTGAAGCTTTCTTT
CASSFHGTGFTEAFF
>TRBJ2-3|many|TRBV28|TRBD2
TGTGCCAGCAGTGGCCCGGGACTAGCGGGAGTTACGCAGTATTTT
CASSGPGLAGVTQYF
>TRBJ2-1|many|TRBV7-6|TRBD2
TGTGCCAGCAGCTCCGGGACTAGCGGGCTGTCCTACAATGAGCAGTTCTTC
CASSSGTSGLSYNEQFF
>TRBJ2-7|many|TRBV28|.
TGTGCCAGCAGTTCGTTACAGGGAATGGACTACGAGCAGTACTTC
CASSSLQGMDYEQYF
>TRBJ2-3|many|TRBV20-1|TRBD2
TGCAGTGCCACATTACTAGCGGGGGATGATACGCAGTATTTT
CSATLLAGDDTQYF
>TRBJ2-1|many|TRBV7-9|.
TGTGCCAGCAGCTGGAATGAGCAGTTCTTC
CASSWNEQFF
>TRBJ2-3|few|TRBV20-1|.
TGCAGTGCGCCGGGACCCCCCTCAGATACGCAGTATTTT
CSAPGPPSDTQYF
>TRBJ1-5|many|TRBV10-3|.
TGTGCCATCAGTGAGTCCCAGGGGCCTAACAATCAGCCCCAGCATTTT
CAISESQGPNNQPQHF
>TRBJ2-2|.|TRBV7-6|TRBD1
TGTGCCAGCAGCTCGTGGACAGGAGTAGGGACCGGGGAGCTGTTTTTT
CASSSWTGVGTGELFF
>TRBJ2-1|few|TRBV4-1|.
TGCACCAGCAGCCAAGATCTCGGGGAGACCTACAATGAGCAGTTCTTC
CTSSQDLGETYNEQFF
>TRBJ1-2|many|TRBV28|.
TGTGCCAGCAGTTTGGCAGGGACCAACTATGGCTACACCTTC
CASSLAGTNYGYTF
>TRBJ2-2|.|TRBV6-1|TRBD1
TGTGCCAGCAACATGGACAGGCTCACCGGGGAGCTGTTTTTT
CASNMDRLTGELFF
>TRBJ2-5|many|TRBV7-6|TRBD1
TGTGCCAGCAGCTTAGAGGGACAGGCCATCTTTGGCACCCAGTACTTC
CASSLEGQAIFGTQYF
>TRBJ1-4|many|TRBV2|.
TGTGCCAGCAGTAGGGCTGATAATGAAAAACTGTTTTTT
CASSRADNEKLFF
>TRBJ2-7|.|TRBV4-1|.
TGCGCCAGCAGCCAAGTGGAGGGGGCTAAAGAGCAGTACTTC
CASSQVEGAKEQYF
>TRBJ1-4|.|TRBV28|TRBD1
TGTGCCAGCAGTCGATACGAGACAGGGATCGGGCAAAAACTGTTTTTT
CASSRYETGIGQKLFF
>TRBJ1-1|many|TRBV5-5|TRBD1
TGTGCCAGCAGCTTCCCGGGACAGGAGAACACTGAAGCTTTCTTT
CASSFPGQENTEAFF
>TRBJ1-5|many|TRBV5-1|.
TGCGCCAGCAGCTTGGGGGGGCAGAGCAATCAGCCCCAGCATTTT
CASSLGGQSNQPQHF
>TRBJ2-3|many|TRBV20-1|.
TGCAGTGCTAGTGTCGGGGCTAGGGGAGGGCAGTATTTT
CSASVGARGGQYF
>TRBJ2-5|many|TRBV27|TRBD2
TGTGCCAGCAGTTCATCCAGGCGGGAGAGGGCGACCCAGTACTTC
CASSSSRRERATQYF
>TRBJ1-5|many|TRBV27|.
TGTGCCAGCAGTTTGAAGGGGGACAATCAGCCCCAGCATTTT
CASSLKGDNQPQHF
>TRBJ2-3|many|TRBV12-3/TRBV12-4|.
TGTGCCAGCAGTTCAGGGCTCCGCACAGATACGCAGTATTTT
CASSSGLRTDTQYF
>TRBJ2-5|many|TRBV7-9|.
TGTGCCAGCAGCTGGGCGAACCACGTGAAAGAGACCCAGTACTTC
CASSWANHVKETQYF
>TRBJ1-5|many|TRBV11-3|.
TGTGCCAGCATCCAGAGGAACAGGGCGTCAAATCAGCCCCAGCATTTT
CASIQRNRASNQPQHF
>TRBJ2-2|many|TRBV12-3/TRBV12-4|.
TGTGCCAGCAGTTTACAAAGGATCGGGGAGCTGTTTTTT
CASSLQRIGELFF
>TRBJ1-2|many|TRBV20-1|TRBD1
TGCAGTGCTAGTGTTCCGTCGACAGGGGCGCATGGCTACACCTTC
CSASVPSTGAHGYTF
>TRBJ2-3|many|TRBV2|.
TGTGCCAGCAGTTGGACAGCTAGCACAGATACGCAGTATTTT
CASSWTASTDTQYF
>TRBJ2-5|many|TRBV12-3/TRBV12-4|.
TGTGCCAGCAGTTTCGGGGCAGCCGCGCAAGAGACCCAGTACTTC
CASSFGAAAQETQYF
>TRBJ1-4|many|TRBV6-1|.
TGTGCCAGCAGTGAAGTCAATAATGAAAAACTGTTTTTT
CASSEVNNEKLFF
>TRBJ2-7|few|TRBV7-2|TRBD1
TGTGCCAGCAGCACCCTGGACAGGGGGCTTTACGAGCAGTACTTC
CASSTLDRGLYEQYF
>TRBJ2-3|many|TRBV24-1|.
TGTGCCACCAGTGACCCTGGACACGGCACAGATACGCAGTATTTT
CATSDPGHGTDTQYF